This T cell receptor (beta chain) was profiled in a study of shared clonotypes between healthy human individuals. Germline V gives CDR1 MNHEY, CDR2 SMNVEV (reference sequence). V lost 8 bases, J lost 2 bases, and 13 bases stayed unmatched. This CDR3 spans 16 amino acids. Concerning this clone: No antigen is known for it.

The table came from immunoSEQ multiplex PCR; TCRdb's copy has only in-frame clones and leaves some out. The repertoire includes 650,000 to 800,000 clones, roughly 94% of them detected once, and approximately 24% sits in the top ten. As defined, naive CD8 cells were CD45RO-negative and positively selected for CCR7, with terminally differentiated effector memory CD45RA+ cells excluded. The study's findings and limits: Genetic and exposure-history diversity was limited by the few donors.

The chain recombines TRBV27 with TRBJ2-7, with TRBD2 matching 9 bases. This TCR came from a man aged 30 to 45 in good health. The specimen sequenced was naive CD8+ T cells sorted from blood. CDR3 DNA sequence: TGTGCCAGCTCCTACTTCGTGACTAGCGGAACCTACGAGCAGTACTTC. It specifies CASSYFVTSGTYEQYF.